This entry describes one T cell receptor (beta chain). This clone was found once. The antigen it binds to is not known. Qualities for individual bases were not recorded, and no much larger clone is one base off. The CDR3 regions of human TCRbeta chains were analyzed by immunosequencing. Concerning the study's data processing: TCRs in the repertoires were compared against a reference library of SARS-CoV-2-specific TCRs that had been generated with the MIRA antigen-specificity platform. Breadth was defined as the fraction of unique TCRs that were SARS-CoV-2-associated. Depth was defined as the fraction of total T cells that were SARS-CoV-2-associated. Each spike-specific TCR was assigned to its reactive spike region and to a CD4 or CD8 class using the MIRA data. Log10-transformed breadth and depth values were compared by one-way ANOVA with Sidak's multiple comparisons tests. This is the immuneACCESS table as TCRdb keeps it, with only in-frame sequences that have V and J called. A part of the clones is gone; compared with another copy, unresolved V genes explain less than half, and the rest is unexplained. The V and J calls and clone size are taken from that table; D and trimming were inferred from the DNA. This sample has 150,000 or so clones in its table, and about 90% of those were observed once. Over 1.3% of the sample lies in the top ten.

The data were taken from a study of T cell responses to AZD1222 COVID-19 vaccine (dated by TCRdb to the early 2020s). Background on the whole study: AZD1222 recipients with second doses at about 4 weeks or about 12 weeks were pooled, because spike-specific TCR depth and breadth did not differ between schedules. A total of about 230 trial participants underwent TCR sequencing, of whom nearly 210 received two doses of AZD1222 and some 26 received two doses of the MenACWY control vaccine. Trial participants were enrolled by age into 18-55, 56-69 and 70-plus year subgroups, with about 150, 27 and 61 TCR-sequenced participants respectively. Results and caveats for the whole study, not just this receptor: Participants were mostly white British, with more females than males. The authors suggested clonal diversity may have been underestimated. Conclusions about previously exposed vaccinees are limited because only six or seven AZD1222 recipients were SARS-CoV-2 seropositive at baseline. Epitopes outside the regions mutated in the B.1.351 and B.1.1.7 variants were reportedly recognized by nearly half of the unique spike-specific TCRs. In the small 56-69-year group, the increase in depth fell short of significance, most likely because of low power. A significant rise in spike-specific TCR breadth and depth was observed after two AZD1222 doses relative to day 0 and relative to MenACWY recipients. CD4 TCRs associated with the vaccine covered the entire spike protein, and the dominant responses were in regions 160-218 and 743-854. No day 14 peak-response samples were available, so repertoires were characterized only after the peak T cell response.

This specimen's time point label, interpreted: baseline before first vaccination. Vaccinee samples were obtained from the UK trials COV001 and COV002, which included a single-blind randomized controlled phase 2/3 trial of AZD1222 (ChAdOx1 nCoV-19) in healthy adults. Trial participant PBMC samples were collected at day 0 and day 28 after the second dose for TCRbeta chain sequencing. The clonotype was recovered from an adult in good health. The input for sequencing was peripheral blood, taken on day 0 of AZD1222 vaccination.

The CDR3 region has the sequence CASSQAIGTGLILGGYTF. At the DNA level, the sequence is TGTGCCAGCAGCCAAGCAATCGGGACAGGGTTGATTTTGGGTGGCTACACCTTC. The rearranged segments are TRBV3-1 (or the pseudogene TRBV3-2) and TRBJ1-2; 9 bases in the middle match TRBD1. The germline V gene (reference sequence) provides CDR1 LGHDT and CDR2 YNNKEL. The V end gives up 1 base and the J end 7 bases, leaving 16 bases in the junction not matched to a gene. Reading from cysteine to phenylalanine, the CDR3 counts 18 amino acids. Only CDR3 DNA remains: 54 bases, in frame from the first base.